Listed below are T cell receptor beta chains from one sample, sequenced in a study of blood T cell repertoires in COVID-19. Assay used: immunoSEQ multiplex PCR; TCRdb lists only in-frame clones, some missing. This sample has 150,000 to 200,000 clones; roughly 85% occur once, and the top ten carry about 8.2%. The sequenced sample consisted of peripheral blood. These receptors were obtained from a man aged 55 to 70 with acute or convalescent COVID-19. Each CDR3 is given with its conserved first and last residue. A D gene is named only where the DNA matches it firmly. Not every row has a clone size; where given, it reads once, few, many or a size class.

clone_size j_call v_call d_call cdr3_nt cdr3_aa
- TRBJ1-1 TRBV5-1 - TGCGCCAGCAGCTTGGGGTCAGGGAACACTGAAGCTTTCTTT CASSLGSGNTEAFF
- TRBJ2-7 TRBV28 TRBD1 TGTGCCAGCAGTCCCCAGGGGGCGGCCTCCTACGAGCAGTACTTC CASSPQGAASYEQYF
- TRBJ2-7 TRBV28 TRBD2 TGTGCCAGCAGAGCGGGGGCAACCTACGAGCAGTACTTC CASRAGATYEQYF
- TRBJ1-2 TRBV30 - TGTGCCTGGAGTGTACTGGACTATGGCTACACCTTC CAWSVLDYGYTF
- TRBJ1-2 TRBV12-2 - TGTGCAAGTCGCCCGAGGCATCACAGGGGGCAGAGCTATGGCTACACCTTC CASRPRHHRGQSYGYTF
- TRBJ1-4 TRBV14 - TGTGCCAGCAGCCAAGATACGGTGATTAATGAAAAACTGTTTTTT CASSQDTVINEKLFF
once TRBJ1-1 TRBV11-2 TRBD1 TGTGCCAGCAGCAAAGGGACAGGGGGGACTGAAGCTTTCTTT CASSKGTGGTEAFF
- TRBJ1-2 TRBV14 TRBD1 TGTGCCAGCAGCCTAAACAGGGGAGATGGTGGCTACACCTTC CASSLNRGDGGYTF
- TRBJ1-1 TRBV3-1/TRBV3-2 - TGTGCCAGCAGCCATAGGGGCTCCCGGAACACTGAAGCTTTCTTT CASSHRGSRNTEAFF
- TRBJ2-7 TRBV18 TRBD2 TGTGCCAGCTCACCACCGCGGGGGGATGCGGGAGGCACCTACGAGCAGTACTTC CASSPPRGDAGGTYEQYF
- TRBJ2-3 TRBV28 TRBD1 TGTGCCAGCAGTAGAGGGGGCCGCACAGATACGCAGTATTTT CASSRGGRTDTQYF
- TRBJ2-1 TRBV3-1/TRBV3-2 TRBD2 TGTGCCAGCAGCGGGACTAGCGGGAGGGGGGAGCAGTTCTTC CASSGTSGRGEQFF
- TRBJ1-1 TRBV5-4 - TGTGCCAGCAGCTTGCGGGGGAACACTGAAGCTTTCTTT CASSLRGNTEAFF
- TRBJ2-7 TRBV5-1 - TGCGCCAGCAGCCGATCCCTGACTGACTACGAGCAGTACTTC CASSRSLTDYEQYF
few TRBJ1-6 TRBV2 - TGTGCCAGCAGTGATCGGTCGAATTCACCCCTCCACTTT CASSDRSNSPLHF
few TRBJ1-2 TRBV5-1 - TGCGCCAGCAGCCGATTGCAGGCTAACTATGGCTACACCTTC CASSRLQANYGYTF
- TRBJ2-3 TRBV5-6 - TGTGCCAGCAGGTTTTGGGCTATAGATACGCAGTATTTT CASRFWAIDTQYF
- TRBJ1-4 TRBV28 - TGTGCCATCTCCCGAGCGGGGCTCCGGGGGGAAAAACTGTTTTTT CAISRAGLRGEKLFF
once TRBJ2-7 TRBV3-1/TRBV3-2 TRBD2 TGTGCCAGCAGCCATAGCGGGAGCAACGAGCAGTACTTC CASSHSGSNEQYF
- TRBJ2-2 TRBV6-4 - TGTGCCAGCAGTGAGCGGGACACCGGGGAGCTGTTTTTT CASSERDTGELFF
- TRBJ1-3 TRBV7-9 - TGTGCCAGCAGCTTCGGTCTTGGGACATTTTTCTCTGGAAACACCATATATTTT CASSFGLGTFFSGNTIYF
- TRBJ2-1 TRBV5-1 TRBD2 TGCGCCAGCAGCTCGGGCGGGAGAGGGTACAATGAGCAGTTCTTC CASSSGGRGYNEQFF
- TRBJ2-2 TRBV3-1/TRBV3-2 - TGTGCCAGCAGCCAGCCGTTCATCAGTCCCGGGGAGCTGTTTTTT CASSQPFISPGELFF
- TRBJ2-3 TRBV4-2 TRBD2 TGTGCCAGCAGCCCCGGGACTAGCGGGAGTGCAGATACGCAGTATTTT CASSPGTSGSADTQYF
few TRBJ1-4 TRBV6-5 - TGTGCCAGCACAGAGGGGGGGGGCGCAGGGGAAAAACTGTTTTTT CASTEGGGAGEKLFF